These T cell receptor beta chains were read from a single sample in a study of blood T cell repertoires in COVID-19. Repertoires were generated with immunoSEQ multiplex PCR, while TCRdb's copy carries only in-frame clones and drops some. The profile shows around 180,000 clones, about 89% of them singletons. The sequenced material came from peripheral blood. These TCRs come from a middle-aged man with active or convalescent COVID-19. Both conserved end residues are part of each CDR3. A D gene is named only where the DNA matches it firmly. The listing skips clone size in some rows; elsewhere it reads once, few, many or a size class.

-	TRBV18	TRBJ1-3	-	TGTGCCAGCTCACCGTCGGGGCCGGGGACATACACCATATATTTT	CASSPSGPGTYTIYF
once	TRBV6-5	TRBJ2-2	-	TGTGCCAGCAACCTACAGGGCACCGGGGAGCTGTTTTTT	CASNLQGTGELFF
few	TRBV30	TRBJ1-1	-	TGTGCCTGGAGTGTAGCAGGGAACACTGAAGCTTTCTTT	CAWSVAGNTEAFF
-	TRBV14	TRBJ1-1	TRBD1	TGTGCCAGCAGCCATTCCCGGGACAGAGAACGTACTGAAGCTTTCTTT	CASSHSRDRERTEAFF
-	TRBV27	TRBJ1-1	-	TGTGCCAGCAGTTCTTACAGAGCTCAGGGAGCTTTCTTT	CASSSYRAQGAFF
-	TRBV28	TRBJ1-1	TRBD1	TGTGCCAGCAGTTTAAGGACAGGGGGCACTGAAGCTTTCTTT	CASSLRTGGTEAFF
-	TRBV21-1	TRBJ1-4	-	TGTGCCAGCAGCAAAGGGGGGGTCGGTGAAAAACTGTTTTTT	CASSKGGVGEKLFF
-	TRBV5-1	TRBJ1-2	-	TGCGCCAGCAGCTTGGATCGAGGGTCTCTCGATGGCTACACCTTC	CASSLDRGSLDGYTF
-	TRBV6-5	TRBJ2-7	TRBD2	TGTGCCAGCAGCCACCCCCCCGGGGGGGACTACGAGCAGTACTTC	CASSHPPGGDYEQYF
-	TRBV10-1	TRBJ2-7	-	TGCGCCAGCAGTGATACAGGGAAAGCCTACGAGCAGTACTTC	CASSDTGKAYEQYF
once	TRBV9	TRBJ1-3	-	TGTGCCAGCAGCGTAGTTGGTGGCGGCTCTGGAAACACCATATATTTT	CASSVVGGGSGNTIYF
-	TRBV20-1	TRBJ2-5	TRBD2	TGCAGTGCTAGTCTTAGCGGGGGACCTCGTGAGACCCAGTACTTC	CSASLSGGPRETQYF
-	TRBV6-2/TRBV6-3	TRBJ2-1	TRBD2	TGTGCCAGCAGCCGACTAGCGGGGGGCGGGAATGAGCAGTTCTTC	CASSRLAGGGNEQFF
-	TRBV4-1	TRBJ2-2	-	TGCGCCAGCAGCCAAGAAGGGGGTCGAAACACCGGGGAGCTGTTTTTT	CASSQEGGRNTGELFF
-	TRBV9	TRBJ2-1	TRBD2	TGTGCCAGCAGCGCGGGGGAGGGGATTGAGCAGTTCTTC	CASSAGEGIEQFF
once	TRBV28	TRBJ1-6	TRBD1	TGTGCCAGCAGTTTAGAGACAGGGGTCCGAAGCTCCTATAATTCACCCCTCCACTTT	CASSLETGVRSSYNSPLHF
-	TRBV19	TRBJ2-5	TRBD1	TGTGCCAGTAGTAAGGGACAGGGATTGGGTTCCCGTCAAGAGACCCAGTACTTC	CASSKGQGLGSRQETQYF
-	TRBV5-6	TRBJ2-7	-	TGTGCCAGCAGCTACAGGGTCGCTCAATACGAGCAGTACTTC	CASSYRVAQYEQYF
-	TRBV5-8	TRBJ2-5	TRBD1	TGTGCCAGCAGCTCGCCGCTTCGACAGGGGCAGGAGACCCAGTACTTC	CASSSPLRQGQETQYF
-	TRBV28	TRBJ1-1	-	TGTGCCAGCAAACCAACAGGGATGAACACTGAAGCTTTCTTT	CASKPTGMNTEAFF
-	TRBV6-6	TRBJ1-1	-	TGTGCCAGCAGCCCCACCCCTCGCAGGATTACGGTCGAAGCTTTCTTT	CASSPTPRRITVEAFF
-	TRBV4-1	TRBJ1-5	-	TGCGCCAGCAGCCAAGTTGGGGGCCTCAATCAGCCCCAGCATTTT	CASSQVGGLNQPQHF
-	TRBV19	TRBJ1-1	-	TGTGCCAGTAGTATAGATGGGGAGAGGAACACTGAAGCTTTCTTT	CASSIDGERNTEAFF
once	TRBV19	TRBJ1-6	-	TGTGCCGGGGGGACGAGCAATTCACCCCTCCACTTT	CAGGTSNSPLHF
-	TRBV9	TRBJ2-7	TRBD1	TGTGCCAGCAGCGTTACAGGGGATTCCTCCTACGAGCAGTACTTC	CASSVTGDSSYEQYF
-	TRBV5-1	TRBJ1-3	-	TGCGCCAGCAGCTGGGGAGCTGCTGGAAACACCATATATTTT	CASSWGAAGNTIYF
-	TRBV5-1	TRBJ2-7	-	TGCGCCAGCAGCTTGGGAGACACCAACTCCTACGAGCAGTACTTC	CASSLGDTNSYEQYF
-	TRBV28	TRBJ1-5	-	TGTGCCAGCAGCCATATGGGGCGGCAGAGCAATCAGCCCCAGCATTTT	CASSHMGRQSNQPQHF
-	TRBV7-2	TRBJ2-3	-	TGTGCCAGCAGCTTCAGGGGCACAGATACGCAGTATTTT	CASSFRGTDTQYF